This T cell receptor beta chain was captured by sequencing in a study of cytomegalovirus exposure and HLA in healthy donors. Study-wide points: As a later analysis showed, several of the most significant clusters appeared to be linked to common viral pathogens. An ancestry cluster, one associated with Asian ancestry, reportedly showed fewer N-insertions than the 666-donor mean in a later analysis. HLA allele associations emerged for about 16,000 TCR beta sequences in a later analysis, at 0.05 false discovery rate. Cytomegalovirus-associated TCR beta chains were listed, numbering 164.

With regard to this clone: Its antigen is undetermined.

The PCR ran on 60 Vbeta and 13 Jbeta primers. Data came from immunoSEQ multiplex PCR; TCRdb stores just in-frame clones and leaves some out. The sample yields about 150,000 clones, over 60% seen once. The V gene end was trimmed by 6 bases and the J gene end by 5 bases; junction bases not matched to a gene: 7. Germline V lookup: CDR1 MNHEY, CDR2 SMNVEV (reference sequence). The CDR3 runs 14 residues. Sequenced material: PBMCs. J is TRBJ1-5 and V is TRBV27, with 7 nucleotides matching TRBD1. The clonotype comes from a woman between 18 and 29 years old in good health and CMV-seronegative. CDR3 amino acids: CASRQQGIHQPQHF. The CDR3, as DNA: TGTGCCAGCAGACAACAGGGGATACATCAGCCCCAGCATTTT.